Listed here are 32 T cell receptor beta chains from one sample, sequenced in a study of CD4+ T cells in melanoma. Generated by immunoSEQ multiplex PCR, the TCRdb table keeps only in-frame clones and is missing some. The sample carries about 5,000 clones, 55% to 80% recorded once. What was sequenced was cells from a culture (not recorded whether cultured in vitro). The receptors stem from a human donor with melanoma.

The chain is built from TRBV13 and TRBJ2-7, with 8 bases matching TRBD2. In germline, CDR1 is PRHDT, CDR2 FYEKMQ (reference sequence). The junction had 2 bases not matched to a gene; V was cut back by 4 bases and J by 3 bases. This CDR3 spans 13 amino acids. CDR3 coding DNA: TGTGCCAGCAGCTCGAGCGGGGGCTACGAGCAGTACTTC. Its translation is CASSSSGGYEQYF.

The chain is built from TRBV19 and TRBJ2-1, with a tentative D call TRBD1 (5 bases). V lost 3 bases to trimming and J lost 5 bases, with 11 bases between them. CDR1 is LNHDA and CDR2 is SQIVND in the germline V gene (reference sequence). The CDR3 covers 14 residues. CDR3 nucleotide sequence: TGTGCCAGTAGTATGGGGCAGGTCCACAATGAGCAGTTCTTC. Its protein product is CASSMGQVHNEQFF.

This chain uses TRBV6-6 with TRBJ1-6; D remains unclear. The ends were cut back, 5 bases at V and 8 bases at J, with 25 bases in the middle. CDR3 length: 18 amino acids. Looked up from germline, CDR1 is MNHNY and CDR2 is SVGAGI (reference sequence). CDR3 sequence: CASSPSLVHLDSHSPLHF. Written as DNA, the CDR3 is TGTGCCAGCAGTCCGTCTTTGGTTCATTTGGACTCCCATTCACCCCTCCACTTT.

This chain links TRBV18 with TRBJ2-1, with TRBD1 matching over 9 bases. The CDR3 is 15 amino acids. Per the germline V gene, CDR1 is KGHSH and CDR2 is LQKENI. Trimming took 6 bases from V and 6 from J; bases not matched to a gene: 9. The CDR3 spells CASSVSGTGFNEQFF. As DNA, the CDR3 is TGTGCCAGCTCGGTGAGTGGGACAGGGTTCAATGAGCAGTTCTTC.

This clone is labeled as medium-sized (0.01 to 0.1%). The chain links TRBV29-1 to TRBJ1-1; D is uncertain. Trimming cost V 7 bases and J 2 bases, with 5 bases left between them. CDR3 length equals 10 residues. Germline assignment: CDR1 SQVTM and CDR2 ANQGSEA. The CDR3 DNA sequence: TGCAGCGGGGGTAACACTGAAGCTTTCTTT. Translating gives CSGGNTEAFF.

The V gene is TRBV6-5, the J gene TRBJ1-4; D not certain. Germline V gene lookup returns CDR1 MNHEY and CDR2 SVGAGI. CDR3 length equals 15 residues. V was trimmed by 7 bases and J by 0 bases, leaving 12 bases between them. CDR3 loop: CASKSTGATNEKLFF. CDR3 sequence (DNA): TGTGCCAGCAAATCAACGGGAGCAACTAATGAAAAACTGTTTTTT.

This chain uses TRBV14 with TRBJ1-4; no firm D call. Per germline, CDR1 SGHDN and CDR2 FVKESK. Trimming took off 3 bases at V and 7 bases at J, with 12 bases between the two ends. The CDR3 spans 14 residues. The DNA for the CDR3 is TGTGCCAGCAGCCAGAGCTCCTACGTTGAAAAACTGTTTTTT. Translated: CASSQSSYVEKLFF.

The J gene is TRBJ2-1, the V gene TRBV5-1; TRBD1 might be the D (8 bases). Germline lookup yields CDR1 SGHRS and CDR2 YFSETQ. V lost 2 bases to trimming and J lost 1 base, with 10 bases between them. The CDR3 runs to 15 residues. The chain's CDR3 is CASSLQGGSYNEQFF. CDR3 sequence (DNA): TGCGCCAGCAGCTTACAGGGGGGGTCCTACAATGAGCAGTTCTTC.

The CDR3: CASSIGRGGPNTEAFF. The CDR3 region has the DNA TGTGCCAGTAGTATAGGCCGAGGGGGGCCGAACACTGAAGCTTTCTTT. The chain joins TRBV19 to TRBJ1-1, with D tentatively TRBD1 (6 bases). CDR3 length: 16 amino acids. V was cut by 1 base and J by 1 base, with 13 bases left in between. CDR1 and CDR2 from the germline V gene are LNHDA and SQIVND (reference sequence).

In this sample, this clone turned up a few times. V is TRBV10-2 and J is TRBJ2-1; 8 nucleotides agree with TRBD1. V dropped 1 base and J dropped 6; count of bases not matched to a gene: 5. The CDR3 has 15 amino acids. The germline CDR1 and CDR2 sequences are WSHSY and SAAADI. CDR3 nucleotides: TGCGCCAGCAGTGAGTTTTCCGGGACAGGCAATGAGCAGTTCTTC. Translation: CASSEFSGTGNEQFF.

The gene calls are TRBV15 and TRBJ2-6, with TRBD1 matching 11 bases. The ends lost 1 base at V and 2 bases at J; junction bases unmatched: 10. This CDR3 has 20 residues. CDR1 LNHNV and CDR2 YYDKDF come from the germline V gene (reference sequence). CDR3 in amino acids: CATSRVFGQGAITGANVLTF. The CDR3 DNA is TGTGCCACCAGCAGAGTTTTTGGACAGGGGGCTATTACTGGGGCCAACGTCCTGACTTTC.

This chain uses TRBV14 with TRBJ2-7; tentatively, D is TRBD2 (6 bases). The germline V gene has CDR1 SGHDN and CDR2 FVKESK. Trimming removed 1 base from V and 5 bases from J, with 18 bases in between. There are 16 residues in the CDR3. CDR3 residues: CASSQGAGRSGNEQYF. The CDR3 bases are TGTGCCAGCAGCCAAGGGGCGGGGCGCAGCGGCAACGAGCAGTACTTC.

By share, this clone ranks as large. V and J are TRBV14 and TRBJ1-2, with D perhaps matching TRBD1 (5 bases). This CDR3 region has 14 residues. The germline CDR1 and CDR2 sequences are SGHDN and FVKESK. The V and J ends lost 1 base and 2 bases respectively, with 8 bases between them. CDR3 in amino acids: CASSQGQPNYGYTF. Here the CDR3 DNA reads TGTGCCAGCAGCCAAGGACAGCCAAACTATGGCTACACCTTC.

The V call is TRBV30, the J call TRBJ2-7, with 7 bases aligning to TRBD1. The V gene's germline CDR1 is GTSNPN and CDR2 SVGIG (reference sequence). V lost 0 bases and J lost 3; bases outside the gene matches: 11. This CDR3 has 16 residues. This CDR3 reads CAWSVFGGQGVYEQYF. The CDR3 DNA reads as TGTGCCTGGAGTGTCTTCGGCGGCCAGGGGGTCTACGAGCAGTACTTC.

This sequence joins TRBV28 and TRBJ2-7; the D gene is possibly TRBD2 (5 bases). V gave up 4 bases and J gave up 4 bases, with 8 bases separating them. CDR1 MDHEN and CDR2 SYDVKM come from the germline V gene. This CDR3 contains 12 residues. CDR3 nucleotide sequence: TGTGCCAGCAGTTGGAGGTGGTACGAGCAGTACTTC. Amino acid sequence: CASSWRWYEQYF.

This chain uses TRBV5-6 with TRBJ1-2; possible D gene TRBD1, 6 bases. The CDR3 sequence is 13 residues long. In germline, CDR1 is SGHDT, CDR2 YYEEEE. V was clipped by 4 bases and J by 13 bases, with 20 bases between them. CDR3 loop: CASSHPGHLGFTF. The CDR3 region has the DNA TGTGCCAGCAGCCATCCGGGACACCTTGGGTTCACCTTC.

The chain recombines TRBV15 with TRBJ1-2; maybe TRBD1 (6 bases). The V gene's germline CDR1 is LNHNV and CDR2 YYDKDF (reference sequence). Between the trimmed V and J ends, which lost 3 bases and 6 bases, there was a span of 8 bases. The CDR3 totals 12 residues. CDR3 in DNA: TGTGCCACCAGCAGGGCAGGGGATGGCTACACCTTC. Its translation: CATSRAGDGYTF.

The count of this clone is one. V and J are TRBV6-5 and TRBJ2-3; no firm D call. This CDR3 is 14 amino acids long. Germline lookup yields CDR1 MNHEY and CDR2 SVGAGI. V was clipped by 5 bases and J by 1 base, with 10 bases between them. CDR3 amino acids: CASSTQSGTDTQYF. For the CDR3, the DNA is TGTGCCAGCAGTACCCAATCTGGCACAGATACGCAGTATTTT.

This chain uses TRBV19 with TRBJ1-5; 10 nucleotides agree with TRBD1. The CDR3 loop spans 17 amino acids. Trimming removed 3 bases from V and 4 bases from J; junction bases left unmatched: 9. Germline-derived CDR1 and CDR2 are LNHDA and SQIVND (reference sequence). CDR3 loop: CASSILEGGQGNQPQHF. The CDR3 DNA reads as TGTGCCAGTAGTATCTTGGAGGGGGGACAGGGGAATCAGCCCCAGCATTTT.

This clone was seen more than once but under ten times. The CDR3 protein is CASSQASGTSTDTQYF. CDR3 sequence (DNA): TGCGCCAGCAGCCAGGCATCCGGGACTAGCACAGATACGCAGTATTTT. The J gene is TRBJ2-3, the V gene TRBV4-3; D might be TRBD2 (6 bases). Trimming took off 3 bases at V and 0 bases at J, with 13 bases between the two ends. CDR3 length: 16 residues. Germline lookup yields CDR1 LGHNA and CDR2 YSLEER.

This clone has a single count. The V call is TRBV25-1, the J call TRBJ2-1; 8 bases are shared with TRBD2. J lost 3 bases, V lost 5 bases, and 0 bases had no gene match. Germline CDR1 MGHDK, CDR2 SYGVNS. This CDR3 contains 13 residues. CDR3 sequence reads: CASSRGGYNEQFF. In DNA, the CDR3 is TGTGCCAGCAGTCGGGGGGGCTACAATGAGCAGTTCTTC.

The chain has TRBV19 and TRBJ1-3; possible D gene TRBD1, 5 bases. Trimming removed 8 bases from V and 9 bases from J, with 14 bases in between. Germline CDR1 is LNHDA and CDR2 is SQIVND (reference sequence). The CDR3 contains 12 residues. Here the CDR3 reads CASRDVGTTIYF. The DNA for the CDR3 is TGTGCCAGTCGGGACGTAGGGACCACCATATATTTT.

The J gene is TRBJ1-6, the V gene TRBV5-6; D is unresolved. Germline assignment: CDR1 SGHDT and CDR2 YYEEEE. This CDR3 spans 15 amino acids. Trimming cost V 0 bases and J 4 bases, with 8 bases left between them. This CDR3 is CASSLGLGYNSPLHF. The CDR3 nucleotides are TGTGCCAGCAGCTTGGGTCTGGGTTATAATTCACCCCTCCACTTT.

V usage is TRBV10-3 and J usage is TRBJ1-2; perhaps TRBD1 as D (5 bases). This CDR3 has 13 amino acids. V was shortened by 2 bases and J by 5 bases, with 9 bases between the two germline ends. CDR1 is ENHRY, CDR2 SYGVKD, per germline. CDR3 in DNA: TGTGCCATCAGTGAGATACAGGATTATGGCTACACCTTC. This encodes CAISEIQDYGYTF.

The table lists this clone with a count of one. The CDR3 spells CASSRQPLNTGELFF. CDR3 in DNA: TGTGCCAGCAGCCGTCAGCCCTTGAACACCGGGGAGCTGTTTTTT. The V gene is TRBV4-2, the J gene TRBJ2-2; D unresolved. From germline, CDR1 is LGHNA and CDR2 YNFKEQ. The CDR3 covers 15 residues. V was clipped by 4 bases and J by 1 base, with 10 bases between them.

The chain carries TRBV7-3 and TRBJ2-3; tentatively, D is TRBD2 (5 bases). CDR1 is SGHTA, CDR2 FQGTGA, per germline. There are 15 residues in the CDR3. V was clipped by 4 bases and J by 2 bases, with 13 bases between them. CDR3 protein: CASSSSAGITDTQYF. The CDR3 DNA reads as TGTGCCAGCAGCTCCTCTGCGGGCATCACAGATACGCAGTATTTT.

The V gene is TRBV6-5, the J gene TRBJ2-2; TRBD1 agrees at 8 bases. V dropped 7 bases and J dropped 4; count of bases not matched to a gene: 5. This CDR3 spans 14 amino acids. The germline V gene encodes CDR1 MNHEY and CDR2 SVGAGI. CDR3 protein: CASTRGQGTGELFF. The CDR3 bases are TGTGCCAGCACCAGGGGGCAGGGCACCGGGGAGCTGTTTTTT.

The chain uses TRBV5-4 and TRBJ2-1, with TRBD2 identical over 10 bases. Germline-derived CDR1 and CDR2 are SGHNT and YYREEE (reference sequence). V gave up 0 bases and J gave up 7 bases; unmatched junction bases: 7. This CDR3 has 16 amino acids. CDR3 DNA: TGTGCCAGCAGCTTGGACAGCGGGGGGGCCAGGAATGAGCAGTTCTTC. It yields the protein CASSLDSGGARNEQFF.

By proportion, this clone is large. The chain combines TRBV5-5 with TRBJ1-1, with D hard to call. The CDR3 is made up of 11 amino acids. The V end lost 5 bases, the J end lost 5 bases, and 7 bases lay between the germline ends. From germline, CDR1 is SGHKS and CDR2 YYEKEE (reference sequence). CDR3 amino acids: CASRWGTEAFF. CDR3 bases: TGTGCCAGCAGATGGGGAACTGAAGCTTTCTTT.

In this sample, this clone turned up once. The gene calls are TRBV20-1 and TRBJ2-3; 11 nucleotides line up with TRBD2. CDR3 size: 16 residues. The germline V gene has CDR1 DFQATT and CDR2 SNEGSKA (reference sequence). The V segment lost 3 bases and the J segment 5 bases; nucleotides outside the gene matches: 10. CDR3 region: CSASSTSGGTGDTQYF. CDR3 in DNA: TGCAGTGCTAGTAGTACTAGCGGGGGTACCGGAGATACGCAGTATTTT.

The rearrangement links TRBV6-4 to TRBJ2-6, with D possibly TRBD1 on 6 matching bases. V was shortened by 3 bases and J by 0 bases, with 9 bases between the two germline ends. The CDR3 has 16 amino acids. Per germline, CDR1 MRHNA and CDR2 SNTAGT. The CDR3 is CASSEQGLSGANVLTF. The DNA of the CDR3 is TGTGCCAGCAGTGAACAGGGCCTCTCTGGGGCCAACGTCCTGACTTTC.

The chain couples TRBV7-2 to TRBJ2-1; D ambiguous. This CDR3 comprises 12 residues. The V gene lost 6 bases and the J gene lost 10 bases, with 13 bases spanning the gap. The germline gives CDR1 SGHTA, CDR2 FQGNSA. CDR3 coding DNA: TGTGCCAGCAGACCCCTCACGGTAGAGCAGTTCTTC. Translation gives CASRPLTVEQFF.